These 24 T cell receptor beta chains came from one sample sequenced in a study of Tregs in tolerant kidney transplant recipients. The table came from immunoSEQ multiplex PCR; TCRdb's copy has only in-frame clones and leaves some out. In the table there are roughly 40,000 clones, roughly 95% of which are singletons. Antigens of these TCRs are unknown. The sequenced sample was Tregs from blood cultured with allogeneic cells. Receptors were obtained from a human donor in good health.

This clone appeared a few times. The CDR3: CASSLEARATEAFF. The CDR3 DNA follows: TGCGCCAGCAGCTTGGAAGCCAGGGCCACTGAAGCTTTCTTT. The chain uses TRBV5-1 and TRBJ1-1; weak D call: TRBD1 (5 bases). This CDR3 has 14 residues. Germline loops: CDR1 SGHRS, CDR2 YFSETQ. The V and J ends lost 0 bases and 4 bases respectively, with 10 bases between them.

The chain recombines TRBV4-1 with TRBJ2-3; D remains ambiguous. The CDR3 spans 14 residues. V was trimmed by 4 bases and J by 4 bases, leaving 12 bases between them. In germline, CDR1 is MGHRA, CDR2 YSYEKL. CDR3 DNA sequence: TGCGCCAGCAGCCCGCGAAGCAAAGCAGATACGCAGTATTTT. Residues: CASSPRSKADTQYF.

The chain is built from TRBV19 and TRBJ2-4, with a tentative D call TRBD1 (6 bases). Germline lookup yields CDR1 LNHDA and CDR2 SQIVND (reference sequence). The V gene lost 1 base and the J gene lost 8 bases, with 12 bases spanning the gap. This CDR3 has 14 residues. CDR3 residues: CASSIGQGMYIQYF. For the CDR3, the DNA is TGTGCCAGTAGTATAGGCCAGGGGATGTACATTCAGTACTTC.

CDR3 amino acids: CASSPREGFTYEQYF. For the CDR3, the DNA is TGTGCCAGCAGCCCGCGGGAGGGATTCACCTACGAGCAGTACTTC. This chain uses TRBV7-8 with TRBJ2-7, with TRBD2 identical over 9 bases. V lost 5 bases and J lost 2; bases outside the gene matches: 7. Germline V lookup: CDR1 SGHVS, CDR2 FQNEAQ. The CDR3 extends over 15 amino acids. The full variable domain, completed using reference TRBV7-8 and TRBJ2-7, is GAGVSQSPRYKVAKRGQDVALRCDPISGHVSLFWYQQALGQGPEFLTYFQNEAQLDKSGLPSDRFFAERPEGSVSTLKIQRTQQEDSAVYLCASSPREGFTYEQYFGPGTRLTVT.

The CDR3: CSATRDEQFF. The DNA of the CDR3 is TGCAGTGCTACTAGGGATGAGCAGTTCTTC. This chain links TRBV20-1 with TRBJ2-1, with D hard to call. The CDR3 loop spans 10 amino acids. Deletions cut 4 bases from V and 8 bases from J, with 6 bases between. Germline CDR1 and CDR2: DFQATT and SNEGSKA (reference sequence).

The chain recombines TRBV6-5 with TRBJ2-7, with D perhaps TRBD1 or TRBD2 (5 bases each). Trimming removed 7 bases at V and 2 bases at J, with 18 bases between. CDR3 length equals 15 residues. The germline V gene encodes CDR1 MNHEY and CDR2 SVGAGI. The CDR3 spells CASIPRGATTYEQYF. Written as DNA, the CDR3 is TGTGCCAGCATTCCACGGGGCGCCACTACCTACGAGCAGTACTTC.

The genes are TRBV11-3 and TRBJ2-3; possibly TRBD1 or TRBD2 for D (5 bases each). Germline CDR1 reads SGHNT; CDR2 reads YENEEA. This CDR3 is 17 amino acids long. Trimming removed 2 bases at V and 0 bases at J, with 15 bases between. CDR3 coding DNA: TGTGCCAGCAGCTTACGTTTTGGCAGGGAGAGCACAGATACGCAGTATTTT. It codes for CASSLRFGRESTDTQYF.

The chain joins TRBV6-1 to TRBJ2-1; D call uncertain. V lost 3 bases and J 1 base, leaving 7 bases between the germline ends. The CDR3 runs to 14 residues. Germline lookup yields CDR1 MNHNS and CDR2 SASEGT. CDR3 nucleotide sequence: TGTGCCAGCAGTGACAGGTGGTCCTACAATGAGCAGTTCTTC. Translation gives CASSDRWSYNEQFF.

The chain employs TRBV5-4 and TRBJ1-1; D is ambiguous. Trimming left V 2 bases short and J 2 bases short, with 1 base between. The CDR3 loop spans 11 amino acids. Germline V gene sequence: CDR1 SGHNT, CDR2 YYREEE (reference sequence). This CDR3 is CASSFNTEAFF. The CDR3 DNA reads TGTGCCAGCAGCTTTAACACTGAAGCTTTCTTT.

This chain links TRBV10-2 with TRBJ2-1, with a tentative D call TRBD2 (6 bases). Germline CDR1 WSHSY, CDR2 SAAADI. CDR3 length: 14 residues. Trimming took off 8 bases at V and 10 bases at J, with 21 bases between the two ends. The CDR3 DNA reads as TGCGCCAGCGGGGCCATCGGGGGAGTGGGCGAGCAGTTCTTC. Its translation is CASGAIGGVGEQFF.

This sequence joins TRBV27 and TRBJ2-2; D not certain. With 6 bases removed from V and 6 bases from J, the gap between germline ends came to 8 bases. Looked up from germline, CDR1 is MNHEY and CDR2 is SMNVEV (reference sequence). The CDR3 consists of 12 residues. The CDR3 DNA follows: TGTGCCAGCAGACGGCTTCCCGGGGAGCTGTTTTTT. Its protein is CASRRLPGELFF.

This sequence joins TRBV5-4 and TRBJ2-7; no clear D. CDR1 and CDR2 from the germline V gene are SGHNT and YYREEE (reference sequence). Deletions cut 1 base from V and 2 bases from J, with 7 bases between. This CDR3 has 13 residues. For the CDR3, the DNA is TGTGCCAGCAGCTTGAGACAAGCCTACGAGCAGTACTTC. The encoded protein is CASSLRQAYEQYF.

The rearrangement uses TRBV27 and TRBJ1-2; 7 nucleotides line up with TRBD1. CDR1 is MNHEY, CDR2 SMNVEV, per germline (reference sequence). This CDR3 region has 14 residues. Trimming removed 10 bases from V and 2 bases from J; junction bases left unmatched: 10. DNA of the CDR3: TGTGCCACCAAATACAGGGGAGAAAACTATGGCTACACCTTC. Protein product: CATKYRGENYGYTF.

The genes are TRBV6-1 and TRBJ2-2, with D possibly TRBD2 on 5 matching bases. CDR1 and CDR2 from the germline V gene are MNHNS and SASEGT. V lost 7 bases to trimming and J lost 1 base, with 10 bases between them. The CDR3 is 14 amino acids. CDR3 in amino acids: CASTILVNTGELFF. Written as DNA, the CDR3 is TGTGCCAGCACCATACTAGTGAACACCGGGGAGCTGTTTTTT.

This clone was picked up one time. The V and J genes are TRBV7-2 and TRBJ1-2, with 7 bases that match TRBD1. V was clipped by 1 base and J by 7 bases; unmatched bases: 3. This CDR3 spans 13 amino acids. The germline V gene has CDR1 SGHTA and CDR2 FQGNSA. In DNA form, the CDR3 reads TGTGCCAGCAGCTTAGAAGGGGGCGGTGGCTACACCTTC. It yields the protein CASSLEGGGGYTF.

The rearrangement links TRBV2 to TRBJ2-1, with TRBD2 identical over 11 bases. V gave up 3 bases and J gave up 3 bases; unmatched junction bases: 10. This CDR3 has 18 residues. Looked up from germline, CDR1 is SNHLY and CDR2 is FYNNEI. In DNA form, the CDR3 reads TGTGCCAGCAGTGATATCTTCATAGCGGGGGGGCGCTACAATGAGCAGTTCTTC. It encodes CASSDIFIAGGRYNEQFF.

CDR3 region: CASSLGSNPAPGGEAFF. CDR3 in DNA: TGTGCCAGCAGCCTTGGCTCTAACCCAGCCCCCGGGGGTGAAGCTTTCTTT. The rearrangement joins TRBV5-4 to TRBJ1-1; tentative D call: TRBD1 (5 bases). The CDR3 has 17 amino acids. The V end was cut by 4 bases, the J end by 7 bases, with 26 bases between. From germline, CDR1 is SGHNT and CDR2 YYREEE (reference sequence).

This clone has just one count. CDR3 loop: CASSLGANYGYTF. The DNA for the CDR3 is TGTGCCAGCAGCTTAGGGGCTAACTATGGCTACACCTTC. The chain uses TRBV7-9 and TRBJ1-2; D gene ambiguous. This CDR3 has 13 residues. The V end lost 1 base, the J end lost 0 bases, and 3 bases lay between the germline ends. From germline, CDR1 is SEHNR and CDR2 FQNEAQ (reference sequence).

The CDR3 spells CASTTGVAGELFF. The CDR3, as DNA: TGTGCCAGCACCACAGGGGTGGCCGGGGAGCTGTTTTTT. V usage is TRBV6-5 and J usage is TRBJ2-2, with 7 bases aligning to TRBD1. The germline CDR1 and CDR2 sequences are MNHEY and SVGAGI. The CDR3 runs 13 residues. The V gene end was trimmed by 7 bases and the J gene end by 6 bases; junction bases not matched to a gene: 5.

The table lists this clone with a count of one. The V and J genes are TRBV5-4 and TRBJ2-5; D is undetermined. The CDR3 length is 14 residues. The germline gives CDR1 SGHNT, CDR2 YYREEE (reference sequence). V dropped 4 bases and J dropped 1 base, with 11 bases sitting between them. The CDR3 here is CASSLGGFQETQYF. CDR3 coding DNA: TGTGCCAGCAGCCTTGGCGGTTTCCAAGAGACCCAGTACTTC. Using reference TRBV5-4 and TRBJ2-5 for the parts outside the CDR3, the full variable domain is ETGVTQSPTHLIKTRGQQVTLRCSSQSGHNTVSWYQQALGQGPQFIFQYYREEENGRGNFPPRFSGLQFPNYSSELNVNALELDDSALYLCASSLGGFQETQYFGPGTRLLVL.

The V gene is TRBV29-1, the J gene TRBJ2-7; D is perhaps TRBD1 or TRBD2 (5 bases each). The CDR3 length is 16 residues. With 1 base removed from V and 4 bases from J, the gap between germline ends came to 20 bases. Germline V lookup: CDR1 SQVTM, CDR2 ANQGSEA. The CDR3 nucleotides are TGCAGCGTTGAAGGTGTGAAGGGGAGTAAAGCGTACGAGCAGTACTTC. It yields the protein CSVEGVKGSKAYEQYF.

The rearrangement joins TRBV15 to TRBJ2-3, with D possibly being TRBD2 (6 bases). Germline loops: CDR1 LNHNV, CDR2 YYDKDF (reference sequence). This CDR3 has 16 amino acids. The V and J ends lost 3 bases and 0 bases respectively, with 13 bases between them. The CDR3 loop reads CATSRARGTSTDTQYF. The CDR3 region has the DNA TGTGCCACCAGCAGGGCGCGGGGAACTAGCACAGATACGCAGTATTTT.

This chain uses TRBV21-1 with TRBJ2-1; TRBD2 is the table's D call, not checked against the DNA. TRBV21-1 is a known pseudogene. The CDR3 spans 17 residues. CDR3 protein: CASSKAQRGGSYNEQFF. The CDR3 DNA follows: TGTGCCAGCAGCAAAGCGCAGCGGGGGGGCTCCTACAATGAGCAGTTCTTC.

This chain links TRBV6-5 with TRBJ1-6; D gene uncertain. The CDR3 runs to 11 residues. CDR1 MNHEY and CDR2 SVGAGI come from the germline V gene. The ends were cut back, 6 bases at V and 5 bases at J, with 2 bases in the middle. The chain's CDR3 is CASRNNSPLHF. CDR3 in DNA: TGTGCCAGCAGGAATAATTCACCCCTCCACTTT.